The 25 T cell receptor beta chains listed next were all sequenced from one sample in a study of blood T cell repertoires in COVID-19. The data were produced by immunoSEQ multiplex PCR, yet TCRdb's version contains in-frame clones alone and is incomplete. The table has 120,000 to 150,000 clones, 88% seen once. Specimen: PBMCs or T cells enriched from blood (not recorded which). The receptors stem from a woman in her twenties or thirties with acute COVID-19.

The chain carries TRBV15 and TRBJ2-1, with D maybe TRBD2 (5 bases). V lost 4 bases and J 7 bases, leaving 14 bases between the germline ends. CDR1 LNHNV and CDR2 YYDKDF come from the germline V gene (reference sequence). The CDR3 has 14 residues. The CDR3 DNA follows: TGTGCCACCAGCATCGGCTTGAGCGGTAATGAGCAGTTCTTC. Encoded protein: CATSIGLSGNEQFF.

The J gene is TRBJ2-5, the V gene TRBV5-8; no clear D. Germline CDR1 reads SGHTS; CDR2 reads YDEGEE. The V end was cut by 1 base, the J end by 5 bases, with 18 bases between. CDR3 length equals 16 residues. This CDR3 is CASSLHIVAASETQYF. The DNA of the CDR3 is TGTGCCAGCAGCTTGCATATCGTCGCGGCAAGCGAGACCCAGTACTTC.

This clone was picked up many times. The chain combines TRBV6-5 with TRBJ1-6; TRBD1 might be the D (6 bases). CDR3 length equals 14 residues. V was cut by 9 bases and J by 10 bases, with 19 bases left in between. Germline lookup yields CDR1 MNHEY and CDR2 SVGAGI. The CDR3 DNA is TGTGCCAGGCCAGGGGCAGGGAAGCCGTCACCCCTCCACTTT. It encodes CARPGAGKPSPLHF.

CDR3 loop: CASRDRGYEQYF. CDR3 bases: TGTGCCAGCAGGGACAGGGGTTACGAGCAGTACTTC. The genes are TRBV6-5 and TRBJ2-7, with 9 bases fitting TRBD1. The CDR3 consists of 12 residues. Germline-derived CDR1 and CDR2 are MNHEY and SVGAGI. The V and J ends lost 6 bases and 4 bases, in that order; junction bases with no gene match: 1.

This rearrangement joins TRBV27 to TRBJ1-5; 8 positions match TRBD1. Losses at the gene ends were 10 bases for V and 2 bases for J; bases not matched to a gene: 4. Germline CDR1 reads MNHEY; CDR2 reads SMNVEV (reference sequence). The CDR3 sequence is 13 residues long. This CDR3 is CATRGQGNQPQHF. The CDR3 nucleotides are TGTGCCACCAGGGGGCAGGGCAATCAGCCCCAGCATTTT.

The CDR3 loop reads CASSLGPGQSSDEQYF. CDR3 DNA sequence: TGTGCCAGCAGCTTAGGACCGGGACAGTCGTCGGACGAGCAGTACTTC. The chain combines TRBV7-8 with TRBJ2-7; TRBD1 aligns across 7 bases. V lost 1 base to trimming and J lost 5 bases; unmatched junction nucleotides: 11. Germline-derived CDR1 and CDR2 are SGHVS and FQNEAQ. This CDR3 has 16 residues.

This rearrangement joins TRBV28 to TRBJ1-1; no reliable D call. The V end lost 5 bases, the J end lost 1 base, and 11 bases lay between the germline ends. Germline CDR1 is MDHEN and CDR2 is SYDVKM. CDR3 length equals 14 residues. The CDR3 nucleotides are TGTGCCAGCAGTGAGCCGCTACCGAACACTGAAGCTTTCTTT. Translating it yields CASSEPLPNTEAFF.

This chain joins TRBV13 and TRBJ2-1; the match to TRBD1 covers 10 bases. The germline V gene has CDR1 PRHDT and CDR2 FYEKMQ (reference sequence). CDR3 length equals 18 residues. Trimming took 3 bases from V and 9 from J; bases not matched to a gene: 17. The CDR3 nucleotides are TGTGCCAGCAGCTTTAGACAGGGGGCATCCGGCGGGAAAGGTGAGCAGTTCTTC. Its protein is CASSFRQGASGGKGEQFF.

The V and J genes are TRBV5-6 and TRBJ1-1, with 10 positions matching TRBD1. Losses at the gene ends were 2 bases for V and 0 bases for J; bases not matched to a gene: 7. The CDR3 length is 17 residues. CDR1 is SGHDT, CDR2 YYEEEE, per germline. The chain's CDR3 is CASSFGTGVPVNTEAFF. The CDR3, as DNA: TGTGCCAGCAGCTTCGGGACAGGGGTCCCGGTGAACACTGAAGCTTTCTTT. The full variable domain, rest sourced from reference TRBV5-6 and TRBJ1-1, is DAGVTQSPTHLIKTRGQQVTLRCSPKSGHDTVSWYQQALGQGPQFIFQYYEEEERQRGNFPDRFSGHQFPNYSSELNVNALLLGDSALYLCASSFGTGVPVNTEAFFGQGTRLTVV.

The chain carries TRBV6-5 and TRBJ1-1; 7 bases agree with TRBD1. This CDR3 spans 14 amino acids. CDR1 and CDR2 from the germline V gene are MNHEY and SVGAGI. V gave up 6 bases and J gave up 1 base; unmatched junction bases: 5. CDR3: CASRMTGTNTEAFF. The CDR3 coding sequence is TGTGCCAGCAGGATGACAGGGACGAACACTGAAGCTTTCTTT.

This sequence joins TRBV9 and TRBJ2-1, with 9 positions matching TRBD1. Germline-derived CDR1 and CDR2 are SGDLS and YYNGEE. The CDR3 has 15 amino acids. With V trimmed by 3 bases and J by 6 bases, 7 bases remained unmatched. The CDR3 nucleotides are TGTGCCAGCAGCGGTGGACAGGGGAAGGGCAATGAGCAGTTCTTC. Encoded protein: CASSGGQGKGNEQFF.

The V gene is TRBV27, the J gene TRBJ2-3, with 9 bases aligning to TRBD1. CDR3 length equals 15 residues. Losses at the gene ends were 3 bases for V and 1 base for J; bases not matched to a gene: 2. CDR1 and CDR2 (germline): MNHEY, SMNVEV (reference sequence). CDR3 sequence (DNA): TGTGCCAGCAGTTTCACAGGGGGCGGCACAGATACGCAGTATTTT. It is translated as CASSFTGGGTDTQYF.

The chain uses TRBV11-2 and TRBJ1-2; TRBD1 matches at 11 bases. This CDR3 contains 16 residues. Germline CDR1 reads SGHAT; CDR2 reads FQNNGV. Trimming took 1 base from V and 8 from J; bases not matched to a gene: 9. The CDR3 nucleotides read TGTGCCAGCAGCTTAGTGGACAGGGGGCTCGCGGGGGGCTACACCTTC. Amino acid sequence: CASSLVDRGLAGGYTF.

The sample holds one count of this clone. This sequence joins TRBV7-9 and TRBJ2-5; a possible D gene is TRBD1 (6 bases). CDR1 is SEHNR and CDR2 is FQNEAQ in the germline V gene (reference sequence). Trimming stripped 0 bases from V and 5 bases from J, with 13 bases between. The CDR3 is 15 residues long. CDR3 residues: CASSLAPTQGETQYF. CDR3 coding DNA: TGTGCCAGCAGCTTAGCCCCGACCCAGGGGGAGACCCAGTACTTC.

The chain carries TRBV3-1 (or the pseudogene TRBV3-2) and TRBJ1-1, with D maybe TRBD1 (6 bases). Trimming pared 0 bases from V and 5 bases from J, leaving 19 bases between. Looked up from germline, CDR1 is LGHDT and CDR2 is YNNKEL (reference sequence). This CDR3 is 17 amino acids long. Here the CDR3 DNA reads TGTGCCAGCAGCCAAGATGGGTGGGGGGGCTATGGGACTGAAGCTTTCTTT. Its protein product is CASSQDGWGGYGTEAFF.

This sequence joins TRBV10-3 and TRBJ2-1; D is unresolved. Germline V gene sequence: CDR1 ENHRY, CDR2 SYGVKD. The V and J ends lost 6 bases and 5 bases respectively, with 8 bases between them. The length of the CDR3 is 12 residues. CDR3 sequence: CAIRSSNNEQFF. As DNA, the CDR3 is TGTGCCATCAGGAGTAGTAACAATGAGCAGTTCTTC.

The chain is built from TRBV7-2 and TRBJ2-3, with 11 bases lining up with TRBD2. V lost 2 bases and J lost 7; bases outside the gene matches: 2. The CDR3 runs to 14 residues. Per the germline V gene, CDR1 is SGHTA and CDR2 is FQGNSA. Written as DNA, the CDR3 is TGTGCCAGCAGCTTAACTAGCGGGAGTTATACGCAGTATTTT. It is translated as CASSLTSGSYTQYF.

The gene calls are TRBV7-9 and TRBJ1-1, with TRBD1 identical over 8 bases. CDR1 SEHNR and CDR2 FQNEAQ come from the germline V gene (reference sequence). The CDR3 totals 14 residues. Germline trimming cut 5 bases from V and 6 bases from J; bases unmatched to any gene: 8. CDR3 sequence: CASSLRTGTAEAFF. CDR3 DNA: TGTGCCAGCAGCCTTCGGACAGGGACGGCTGAAGCTTTCTTT.

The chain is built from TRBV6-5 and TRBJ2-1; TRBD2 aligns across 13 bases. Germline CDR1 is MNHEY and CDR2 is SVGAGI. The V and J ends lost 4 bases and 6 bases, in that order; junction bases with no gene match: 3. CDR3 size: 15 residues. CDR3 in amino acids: CASSSTSGRVNEQFF. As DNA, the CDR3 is TGTGCCAGCAGTTCAACTAGCGGGAGGGTCAATGAGCAGTTCTTC.

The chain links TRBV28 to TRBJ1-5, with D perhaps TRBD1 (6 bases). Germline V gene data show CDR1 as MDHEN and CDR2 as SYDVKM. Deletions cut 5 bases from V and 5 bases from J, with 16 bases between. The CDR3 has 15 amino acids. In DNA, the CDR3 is TGTGCCAGCAGTGAAATACGGGACACTCATCAGCCCCAGCATTTT. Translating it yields CASSEIRDTHQPQHF. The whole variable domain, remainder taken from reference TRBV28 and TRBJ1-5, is DVKVTQSSRYLVKRTGEKVFLECVQDMDHENMFWYRQDPGLGLRLIYFSYDVKMKEKGDIPEGYSVSREKKERFSLILESASTNQTSMYLCASSEIRDTHQPQHFGDGTRLSIL.

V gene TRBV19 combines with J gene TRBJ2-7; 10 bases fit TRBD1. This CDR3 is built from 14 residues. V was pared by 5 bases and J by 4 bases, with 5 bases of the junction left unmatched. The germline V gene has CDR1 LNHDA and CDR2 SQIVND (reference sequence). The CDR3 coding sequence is TGTGCCAGTAGTTTGCGGGACAGGGGTTACGAGCAGTACTTC. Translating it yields CASSLRDRGYEQYF.

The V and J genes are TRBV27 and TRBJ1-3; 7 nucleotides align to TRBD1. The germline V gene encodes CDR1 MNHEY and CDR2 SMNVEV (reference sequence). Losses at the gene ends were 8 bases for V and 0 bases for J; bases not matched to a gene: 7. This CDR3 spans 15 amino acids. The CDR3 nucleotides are TGTGCCAGCGCCACAGGGGATGGCTCTGGAAACACCATATATTTT. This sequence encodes CASATGDGSGNTIYF.

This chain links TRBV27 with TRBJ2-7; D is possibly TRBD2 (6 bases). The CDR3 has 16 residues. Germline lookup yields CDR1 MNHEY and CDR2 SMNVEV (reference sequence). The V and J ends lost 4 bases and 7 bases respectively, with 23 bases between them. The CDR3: CASSSYLSEGPGEQYF. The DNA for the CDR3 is TGTGCCAGCAGTTCCTATTTATCGGAGGGCCCGGGGGAGCAGTACTTC.

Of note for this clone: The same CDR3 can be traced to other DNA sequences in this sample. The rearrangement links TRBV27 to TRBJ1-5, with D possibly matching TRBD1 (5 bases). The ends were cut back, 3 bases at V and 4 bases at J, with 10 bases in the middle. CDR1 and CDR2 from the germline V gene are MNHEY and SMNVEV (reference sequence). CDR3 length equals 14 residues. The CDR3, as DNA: TGTGCCAGCAGTTTTGGGCAGGGAAATCAGCCCCAGCATTTT. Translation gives CASSFGQGNQPQHF.

The CDR3 spells CASSLSQVRGSYEQYF. DNA for the CDR3: TGTGCCAGCAGCTTATCACAGGTGCGTGGATCCTACGAGCAGTACTTC. The chain couples TRBV7-2 to TRBJ2-7; tentative D call: TRBD1 (5 bases). The CDR3 is made up of 16 amino acids. Germline V CDR1 and CDR2: SGHTA, FQGNSA. The V and J ends lost 2 bases and 1 base respectively, with 15 bases between them.